The source of this TCR beta chain is a study of blood T cell repertoires in COVID-19. Across the whole study: COVID-19 samples from acute and convalescent phases originated in the United States, Italy and Spain. The cDNA or gDNA used as material had been derived from T cells, B-cell-depleted T cells, or PBMCs.

In the authors' workflow: Amplification of reference gene primers provided the estimated nucleated cell counts. TCRdb's table, derived via immunoSEQ multiplex PCR, lists solely in-frame clones and lacks some. The D gene and trimming were derived from the DNA, and the V and J assignments and clone size from that table. This repertoire shows some 200,000 clones, around nine tenths found once; its top ten account for around a fifth. Looked up from germline, CDR1 is LGHDT and CDR2 is YNNKEL (reference sequence). This CDR3 has 12 amino acids. As to this clone: At one end, the junction sequence differs from germline, possibly due to a read error.

The V call is TRBV3-1 (or the pseudogene TRBV3-2), the J call TRBJ2-7; tentative D call: TRBD1 (6 bases). Sequencing was carried out using peripheral blood. The source of this sequence is a man between 60 and 75 years old with active or convalescent COVID-19. The DNA of the CDR3 is TGTGCCAGCAGCCAAGATTGGGGGCGGCTGGTATTC. Its translation is CASSQDWGRLVF.